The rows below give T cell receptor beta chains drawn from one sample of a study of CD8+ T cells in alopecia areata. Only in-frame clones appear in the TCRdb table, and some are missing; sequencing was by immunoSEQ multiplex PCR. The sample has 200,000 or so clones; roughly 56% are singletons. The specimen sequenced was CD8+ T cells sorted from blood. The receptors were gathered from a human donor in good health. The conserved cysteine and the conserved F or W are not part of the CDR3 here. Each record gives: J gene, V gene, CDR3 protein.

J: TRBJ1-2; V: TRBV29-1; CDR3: SVEGQNYGYT
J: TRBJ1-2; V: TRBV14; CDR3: ASSQGSNRDWGYT
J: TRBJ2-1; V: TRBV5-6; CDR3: ASSPTGGFEQF
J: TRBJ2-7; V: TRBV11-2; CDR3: ASSLAGYEQY
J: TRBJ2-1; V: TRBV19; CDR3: ASKTGGNEQF
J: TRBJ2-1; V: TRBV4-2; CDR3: ASSQGGGTYNEQF
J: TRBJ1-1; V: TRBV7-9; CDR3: ASSLVPGAATEAF
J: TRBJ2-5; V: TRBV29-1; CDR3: SVEYLAGDKETQY
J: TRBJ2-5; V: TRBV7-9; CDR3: ASSLVLSEGETQY
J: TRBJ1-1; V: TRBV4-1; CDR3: ASSQEDRGRGEAF
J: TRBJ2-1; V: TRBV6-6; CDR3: ASIEGASQF
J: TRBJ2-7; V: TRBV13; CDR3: ASSLTGQGIREQY
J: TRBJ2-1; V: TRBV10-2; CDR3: ASSGTGIYNEQF
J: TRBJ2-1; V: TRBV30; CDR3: AWSVLTSGGAEEQF
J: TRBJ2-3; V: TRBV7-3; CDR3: ASSSSASTDTQY
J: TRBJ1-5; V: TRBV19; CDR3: ASNPQPQH
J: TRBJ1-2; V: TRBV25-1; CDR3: ASRGWDPPYGYT
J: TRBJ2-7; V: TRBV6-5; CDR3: ASSYSRGSYEQY
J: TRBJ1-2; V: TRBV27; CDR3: ASSFQLGYGYT
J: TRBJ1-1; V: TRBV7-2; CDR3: ASRELGRDAEAF
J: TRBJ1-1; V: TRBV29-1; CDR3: EDTEAF
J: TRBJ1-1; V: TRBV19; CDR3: ASSRTENTEAF
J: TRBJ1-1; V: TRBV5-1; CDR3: ASSLVGVPNTEAF
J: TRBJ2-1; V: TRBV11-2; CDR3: ASSWDSGVYNEQF
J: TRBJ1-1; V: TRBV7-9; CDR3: ASSATVNTEAF
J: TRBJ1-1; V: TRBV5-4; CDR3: ASSSGQVVTEAF
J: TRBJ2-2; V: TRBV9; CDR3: ASSVSPTPDRELF
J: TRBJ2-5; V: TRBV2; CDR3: ASSDGWETQY
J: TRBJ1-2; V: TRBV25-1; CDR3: ASSPGGYGYT
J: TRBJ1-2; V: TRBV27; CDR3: ASSLSGGTDVGYT
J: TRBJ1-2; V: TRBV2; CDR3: ASSQGRTGSPRKDYGYT
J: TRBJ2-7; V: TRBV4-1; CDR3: ASSQTGAREQY
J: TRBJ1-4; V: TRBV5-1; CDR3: ASSPVVVQGGEKLF
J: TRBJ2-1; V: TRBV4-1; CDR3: ASSQAVHEQF
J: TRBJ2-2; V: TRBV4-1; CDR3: ASSQDVLVVGELF
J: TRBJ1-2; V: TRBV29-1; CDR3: SVPFLPGYGYT
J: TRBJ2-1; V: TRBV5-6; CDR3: ASSTIGNEQF
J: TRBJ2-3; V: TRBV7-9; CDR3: ASRIGPTDTQY
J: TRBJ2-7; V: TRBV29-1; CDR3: SVASQPSGVYEQY
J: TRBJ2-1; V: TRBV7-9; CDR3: ASSLTSGGADEQF
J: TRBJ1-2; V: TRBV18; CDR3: ASSVTEEHNYGYT
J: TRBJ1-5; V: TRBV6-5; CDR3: ASSVGQNNQPQH
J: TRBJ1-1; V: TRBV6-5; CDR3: ASSTDSYTEAF
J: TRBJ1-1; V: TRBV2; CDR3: ASSPRGTEAF
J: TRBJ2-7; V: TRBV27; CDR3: ASRNLRADEQY
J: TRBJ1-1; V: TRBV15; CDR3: ATSSPSVMDTEAF
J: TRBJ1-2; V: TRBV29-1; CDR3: SVDPGRPGYT
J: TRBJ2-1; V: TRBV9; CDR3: ASSVASYNEQF
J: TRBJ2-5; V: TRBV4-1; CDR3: ASSLPDRGLSETQY
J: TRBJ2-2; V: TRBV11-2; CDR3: ASREGPGELF
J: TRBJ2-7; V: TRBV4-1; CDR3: ASSQAGQFYEQY
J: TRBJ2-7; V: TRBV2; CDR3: ASSTGKGTYEQY
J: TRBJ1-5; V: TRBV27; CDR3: ASSTYRNQPQH
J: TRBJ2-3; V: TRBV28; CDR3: ASSSFNGGTTDTQY
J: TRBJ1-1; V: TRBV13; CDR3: ASIGGKDEAF
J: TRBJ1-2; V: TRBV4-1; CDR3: ASSQALGALYGYT
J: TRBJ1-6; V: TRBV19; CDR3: ASSIRTGGNSPLH
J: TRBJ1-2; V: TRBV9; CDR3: ASSVGGYGYT
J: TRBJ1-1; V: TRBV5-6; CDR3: ASSGARGTEAF